This TCR beta chain came from a study of T cells expressing NK-cell markers. At the level of the study: Obtained from sorted CD3+CD56+NKG2C+, CD3+CD56+NKG2C- and CD3+CD56-NKG2C+ T cells were the TCR beta repertoires.

Reprocessing the 5' RACE reads, TCRdb reports a single entry for every CDR3 protein and omits DNA. The sample yields about 550,000 distinct CDR3 sequences, of which the top ten take up 3% to 4.5%. Overall study results and limits: There remained a lack of clarity about HCMV specificity of expanded NKG2C+ T cell clones.

To note about this clonotype: Its antigen is as yet unknown.

Germline lookup yields CDR1 DFQATT and CDR2 SNEGSKA (reference sequence). The length of the CDR3 is 15 residues. The chain has TRBV20-1 and TRBJ2-5; the D call of TRBD1 rests on TCRdb alone, since no DNA is present to check it. The sample consisted of blood T cells: a sorted CD56 or NKG2C T cell subset, CD4+ or CD8+ T cells, or bulk PBMC T cells (not recorded which). The receptor's source is a man aged 18 to 30 in good health. CDR3 residues: CSARGGQGVEETQYF.